This T cell receptor (beta chain) was found in a study of cytomegalovirus exposure and HLA in healthy donors. Study-level results: A later analysis linked a missense DCLRE1C variant to TCR beta V- and J-gene trimming. An apparent linkage of common viral pathogens to several of the most significant clusters emerged in a later analysis.

PCR involved 60 Vbeta and 13 Jbeta primers. The table came from immunoSEQ multiplex PCR; TCRdb's copy has only in-frame clones and leaves some out. The table records about 100,000 clones, 79% of them present only once. In the case of this clone: What it binds is unknown.

The CDR3 has 14 residues. V was trimmed by 2 bases and J by 4 bases, leaving 12 bases between them. The germline V gene has CDR1 SEHNR and CDR2 FQNEAQ (reference sequence). This receptor was taken from a female donor in good health and CMV-seropositive. The chain is built from TRBV7-9 and TRBJ2-7; a possible D gene is TRBD2 (6 bases). Sequenced: PBMCs. CDR3 residues: CASSLQGAGYEQYF. The CDR3 nucleotides are TGTGCCAGCAGCTTACAGGGCGCGGGGTACGAGCAGTACTTC.